A selection of T cell receptor beta chains follows, all from one sample in a study of human T cells and chemical hapten exposure. TCRdb used MiXCR to reprocess the RACE reads, holding one entry per CDR3 protein. The sample yields around 300,000 distinct CDR3 sequences, approximately 5% seen once. The source material was whole blood, sampled in connection with sensitization to the hapten diphenylcyclopropenone (DPC). Receptors originate from a woman aged 18-35 years with alopecia areata. Some clones in this sample may be carry-over from other donors' samples. The CDR3 runs from the conserved cysteine through the conserved F or W. The order of the fields is J gene, CDR3 length, D gene, clone size, V gene, CDR3 protein, CDR3 DNA. A D gene is named only where the DNA matches it firmly. Clone size is given for some rows only: seen once, a few or many times, or a class if the clone is expanded.

J: TRBJ1-4
length: 15
D: .
size: .
V: TRBV9
CDR3: CASSVSGRANEKLFF
DNA: TGTGCCAGCAGCGTATCAGGCAGGGCGAATGAAAAACTGTTTTTT

J: TRBJ2-7
length: 14
D: .
size: .
V: TRBV5-1
CDR3: CASSLERALSEQYF
DNA: TGCGCCAGCAGCTTGGAAAGGGCGCTTTCCGAGCAGTACTTC

J: TRBJ1-2
length: 13
D: TRBD1
size: few
V: TRBV20-1
CDR3: CSARSRGHVGYTF
DNA: TGCAGTGCTAGAAGCAGGGGGCATGTTGGCTACACCTTC

J: TRBJ1-2
length: 14
D: .
size: .
V: TRBV28
CDR3: CASRIDNQNYGYTF
DNA: TGTGCCAGCAGAATAGATAACCAGAACTATGGCTACACCTTC

J: TRBJ1-2
length: 12
D: TRBD1
size: .
V: TRBV6-5
CDR3: CASTQGVYGYTF
DNA: TGTGCCAGCACTCAGGGGGTGTATGGCTACACCTTC

J: TRBJ1-1
length: 16
D: TRBD1
size: many
V: TRBV7-2
CDR3: CASSLAPGQGASEAFF
DNA: TGTGCCAGCAGCTTAGCCCCGGGACAGGGGGCTTCTGAAGCTTTCTTT

J: TRBJ2-7
length: 13
D: .
size: few
V: TRBV5-6
CDR3: CASSSSGTDEQYF
DNA: TGTGCCAGCAGCTCCTCAGGGACCGACGAGCAGTACTTC

J: TRBJ1-6
length: 15
D: .
size: many
V: TRBV3-1
CDR3: CASSPPGTYNSPLHF
DNA: TGTGCCAGCAGCCCCCCGGGGACTTATAATTCACCCCTCCACTTT

J: TRBJ2-7
length: 17
D: .
size: many
V: TRBV4-3
CDR3: CASSQDAPRHVSYEQYF
DNA: TGCGCCAGCAGCCAAGATGCCCCCCGGCATGTCTCCTACGAGCAGTACTTC

J: TRBJ2-6
length: 18
D: .
size: many
V: TRBV7-8
CDR3: CASSSRDLTPSGANVLTF
DNA: TGTGCCAGCAGCTCCCGCGATCTCACCCCCTCTGGGGCCAACGTCCTGACTTTC

J: TRBJ1-2
length: 14
D: TRBD1
size: few
V: TRBV5-6
CDR3: CASNWRGQDYGYTF
DNA: TGTGCCAGCAACTGGAGGGGGCAAGACTATGGCTACACCTTC

J: TRBJ2-5
length: 11
D: .
size: few
V: TRBV20-1
CDR3: CSVRTLETQYF
DNA: TGCAGTGTCAGGACACTAGAGACCCAGTACTTC

J: TRBJ2-1
length: 15
D: .
size: .
V: TRBV9
CDR3: CASSPEGVAYNEQFF
DNA: TGTGCCAGCAGCCCTGAGGGCGTTGCCTACAATGAGCAGTTCTTC

J: TRBJ1-3
length: 13
D: .
size: many
V: TRBV6-6
CDR3: CASSYISGNTIYF
DNA: TGTGCCAGCAGTTACATCTCTGGAAACACCATATATTTT

J: TRBJ1-1
length: 16
D: .
size: many
V: TRBV11-2
CDR3: CASTFTLDSMNTEAFF
DNA: TGTGCCAGCACCTTTACACTCGACAGCATGAACACTGAAGCTTTCTTT

J: TRBJ2-5
length: 11
D: .
size: few
V: TRBV29-1
CDR3: CSGEGRETQYF
DNA: TGCAGCGGAGAAGGCCGGGAGACCCAGTACTTC

J: TRBJ2-3
length: 14
D: .
size: .
V: TRBV20-1
CDR3: CSATRPGASDTQYF
DNA: TGCAGTGCTACCCGTCCGGGGGCCTCAGATACGCAGTATTTT

J: TRBJ2-3
length: 14
D: .
size: many
V: TRBV7-9
CDR3: CASSLTLAADTQYF
DNA: TGTGCCAGCAGCTTAACCCTAGCCGCAGATACGCAGTATTTT

J: TRBJ1-2
length: 14
D: .
size: many
V: TRBV6-5
CDR3: CASSPAGGDRGYTF
DNA: TGTGCCAGCAGTCCGGCCGGGGGAGATCGTGGCTACACCTTC

J: TRBJ2-7
length: 14
D: .
size: many
V: TRBV6-1
CDR3: CASSEAPRGYEQYF
DNA: TGTGCCAGCAGTGAAGCGCCCAGGGGTTACGAGCAGTACTTC

J: TRBJ1-5
length: 13
D: .
size: .
V: TRBV6-1
CDR3: CASSDAGTQPQHF
DNA: TGTGCCAGCAGTGATGCCGGGACTCAGCCCCAGCATTTT

J: TRBJ1-2
length: 15
D: .
size: .
V: TRBV19
CDR3: CASSGMGLPGYGYTF
DNA: TGTGCCAGTAGCGGGATGGGGCTACCTGGCTATGGCTACACCTTC

J: TRBJ1-2
length: 13
D: .
size: many
V: TRBV18
CDR3: CASSPRKLYGYTF
DNA: TGTGCCAGCTCACCAAGGAAACTATATGGCTACACCTTC

J: TRBJ1-2
length: 14
D: .
size: .
V: TRBV2
CDR3: CASTGQGTNYGYTF
DNA: TGTGCCAGCACCGGGCAGGGCACAAACTATGGCTACACCTTC

J: TRBJ1-5
length: 12
D: .
size: .
V: TRBV2
CDR3: CASGTQNQPQHF
DNA: TGTGCCAGCGGGACACAGAATCAGCCCCAGCATTTT

J: TRBJ2-3
length: 16
D: TRBD2
size: few
V: TRBV7-8
CDR3: CASSPASGYSTDTQYF
DNA: TGTGCCAGCAGCCCGGCTAGCGGTTATAGCACAGATACGCAGTATTTT

J: TRBJ1-5
length: 15
D: .
size: many
V: TRBV7-2
CDR3: CASSSELGSNQPQHF
DNA: TGTGCCAGCAGCTCAGAGCTTGGCAGCAATCAGCCCCAGCATTTT

J: TRBJ2-3
length: 14
D: .
size: few
V: TRBV6-5
CDR3: CASKQPDYTDTQYF
DNA: TGTGCCAGCAAACAGCCTGATTACACAGATACGCAGTATTTT

J: TRBJ1-1
length: 16
D: .
size: many
V: TRBV7-3
CDR3: CASSLGRRGLNTEAFF
DNA: TGTGCCAGCAGTTTAGGAAGGCGGGGTTTGAACACTGAAGCTTTCTTT